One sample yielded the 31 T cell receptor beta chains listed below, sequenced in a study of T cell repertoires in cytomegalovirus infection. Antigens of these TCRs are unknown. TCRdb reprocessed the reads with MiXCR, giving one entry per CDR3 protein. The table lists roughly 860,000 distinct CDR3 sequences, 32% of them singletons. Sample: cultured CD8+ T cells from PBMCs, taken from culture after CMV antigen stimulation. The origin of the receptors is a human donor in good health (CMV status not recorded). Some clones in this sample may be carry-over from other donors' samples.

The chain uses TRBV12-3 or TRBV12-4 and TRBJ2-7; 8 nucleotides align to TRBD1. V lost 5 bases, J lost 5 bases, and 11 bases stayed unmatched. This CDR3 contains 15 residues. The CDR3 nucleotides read TGTGCCAGCAGTGATTACGGACAGGGATGGAACGAGCAGTACTTC. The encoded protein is CASSDYGQGWNEQYF.

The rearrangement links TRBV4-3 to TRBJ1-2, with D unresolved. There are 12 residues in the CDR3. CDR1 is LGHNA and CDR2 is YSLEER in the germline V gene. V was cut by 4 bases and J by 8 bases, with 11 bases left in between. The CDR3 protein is CASSPPEGGYTF. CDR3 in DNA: TGCGCCAGCAGCCCCCCAGAGGGAGGCTACACCTTC.

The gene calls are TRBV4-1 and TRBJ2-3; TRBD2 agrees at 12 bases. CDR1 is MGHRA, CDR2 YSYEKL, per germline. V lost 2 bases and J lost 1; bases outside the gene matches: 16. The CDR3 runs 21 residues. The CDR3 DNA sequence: TGCGCCAGCAGCCAAACGAAACTACTAGCGGGGGGTAACACCGGCACAGATACGCAGTATTTT. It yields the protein CASSQTKLLAGGNTGTDTQYF.

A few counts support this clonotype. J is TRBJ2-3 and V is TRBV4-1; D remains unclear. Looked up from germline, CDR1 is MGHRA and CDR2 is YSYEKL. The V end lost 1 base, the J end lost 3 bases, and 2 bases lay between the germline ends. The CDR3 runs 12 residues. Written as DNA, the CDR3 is TGCGCCAGCAGCCAAGCAACAGATACGCAGTATTTT. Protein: CASSQATDTQYF.

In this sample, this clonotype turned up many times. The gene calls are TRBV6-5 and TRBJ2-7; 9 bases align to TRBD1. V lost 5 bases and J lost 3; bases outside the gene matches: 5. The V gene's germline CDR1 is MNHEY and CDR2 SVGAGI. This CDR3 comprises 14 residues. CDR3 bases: TGTGCCAGCAGTCCCGGGACAGGGTTCTACGAGCAGTACTTC. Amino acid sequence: CASSPGTGFYEQYF.

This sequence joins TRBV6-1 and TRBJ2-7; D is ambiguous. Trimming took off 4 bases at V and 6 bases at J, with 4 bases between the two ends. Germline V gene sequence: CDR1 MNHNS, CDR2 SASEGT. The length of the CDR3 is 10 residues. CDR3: CASSGPEQYF. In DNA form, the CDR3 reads TGTGCCAGCAGTGGTCCCGAGCAGTACTTC.

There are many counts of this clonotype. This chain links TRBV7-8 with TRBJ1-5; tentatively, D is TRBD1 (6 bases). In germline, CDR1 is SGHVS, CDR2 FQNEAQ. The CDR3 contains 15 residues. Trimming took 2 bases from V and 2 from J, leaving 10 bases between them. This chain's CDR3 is CASSLTRQGNQPQHF. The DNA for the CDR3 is TGTGCCAGCAGCTTAACCCGACAGGGCAATCAGCCCCAGCATTTT.

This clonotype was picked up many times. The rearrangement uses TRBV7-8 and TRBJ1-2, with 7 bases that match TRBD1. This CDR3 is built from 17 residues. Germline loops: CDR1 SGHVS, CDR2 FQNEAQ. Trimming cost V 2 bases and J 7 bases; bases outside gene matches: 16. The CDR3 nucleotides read TGTGCCAGCAGCTTACCGGGCGGGACAGCGCTAACGGGTGGCTACACCTTC. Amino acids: CASSLPGGTALTGGYTF.

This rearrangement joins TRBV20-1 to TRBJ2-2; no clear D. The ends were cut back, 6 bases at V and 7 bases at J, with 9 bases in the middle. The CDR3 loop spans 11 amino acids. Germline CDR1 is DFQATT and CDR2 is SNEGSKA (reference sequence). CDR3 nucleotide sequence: TGCAGTGCGAGCCTTGACGGGGAGCTGTTTTTT. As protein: CSASLDGELFF.

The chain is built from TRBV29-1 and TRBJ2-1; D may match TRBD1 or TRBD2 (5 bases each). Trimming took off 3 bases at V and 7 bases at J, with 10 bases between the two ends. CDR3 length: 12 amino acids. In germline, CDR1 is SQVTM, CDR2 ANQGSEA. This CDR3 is CSVDEGRNEQFF. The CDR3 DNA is TGCAGCGTTGATGAGGGGCGGAATGAGCAGTTCTTC.

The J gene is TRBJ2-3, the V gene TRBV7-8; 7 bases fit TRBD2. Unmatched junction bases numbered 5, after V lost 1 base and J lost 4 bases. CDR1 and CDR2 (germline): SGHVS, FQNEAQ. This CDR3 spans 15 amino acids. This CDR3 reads CASSLDMRGSDTQYF. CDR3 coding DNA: TGTGCCAGCAGCTTAGATATGCGGGGGTCAGATACGCAGTATTTT.

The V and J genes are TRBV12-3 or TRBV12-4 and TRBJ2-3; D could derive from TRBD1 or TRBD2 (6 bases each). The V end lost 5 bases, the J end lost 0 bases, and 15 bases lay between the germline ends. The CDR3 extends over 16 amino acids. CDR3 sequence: CASSRGTTLSTDTQYF. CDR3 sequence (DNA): TGTGCCAGCAGTCGCGGGACAACTTTGAGCACAGATACGCAGTATTTT.

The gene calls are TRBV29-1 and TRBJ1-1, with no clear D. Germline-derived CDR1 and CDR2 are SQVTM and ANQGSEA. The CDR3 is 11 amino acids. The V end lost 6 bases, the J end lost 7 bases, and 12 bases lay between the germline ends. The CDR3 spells CSVTGPNEAFF. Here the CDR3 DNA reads TGCAGCGTCACTGGACCGAATGAAGCTTTCTTT.

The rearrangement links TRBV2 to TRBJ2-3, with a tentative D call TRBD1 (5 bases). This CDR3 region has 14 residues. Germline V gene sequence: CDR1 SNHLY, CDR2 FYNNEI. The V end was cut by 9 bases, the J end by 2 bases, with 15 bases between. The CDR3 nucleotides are TGTGCCAGAAGGATAGTGGGGCTCACAGATACGCAGTATTTT. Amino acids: CARRIVGLTDTQYF.

CDR3 in DNA: TGTGCCAGCAGTTACGGCCCCAATCAGCCCCAGCATTTT. This translates into CASSYGPNQPQHF. This chain joins TRBV6-5 and TRBJ1-5; no definite D call. The CDR3 runs 13 residues. Looked up from germline, CDR1 is MNHEY and CDR2 is SVGAGI. V lost 2 bases and J lost 3, with 5 bases in between.

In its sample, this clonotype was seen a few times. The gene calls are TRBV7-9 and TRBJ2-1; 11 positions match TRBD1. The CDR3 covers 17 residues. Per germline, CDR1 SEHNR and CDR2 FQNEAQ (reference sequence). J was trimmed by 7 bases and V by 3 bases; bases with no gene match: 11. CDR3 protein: CASSFVTRTGGGNEQFF. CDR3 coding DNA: TGTGCCAGCAGCTTCGTGACCCGGACAGGGGGCGGAAATGAGCAGTTCTTC.

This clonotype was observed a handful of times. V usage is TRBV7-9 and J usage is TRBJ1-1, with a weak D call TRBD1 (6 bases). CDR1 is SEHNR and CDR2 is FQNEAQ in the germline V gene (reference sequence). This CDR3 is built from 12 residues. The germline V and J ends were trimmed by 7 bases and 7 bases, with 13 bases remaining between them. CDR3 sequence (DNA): TGTGCCAGCATCCTTACAGGGAGTGAAGCTTTCTTT. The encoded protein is CASILTGSEAFF.

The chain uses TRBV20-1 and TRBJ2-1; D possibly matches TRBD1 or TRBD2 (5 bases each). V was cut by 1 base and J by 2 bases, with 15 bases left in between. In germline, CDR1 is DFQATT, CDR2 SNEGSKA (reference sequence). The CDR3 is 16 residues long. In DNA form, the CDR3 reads TGCAGTGCTAGAGTGAGGGACCGCCCACCCTACAATGAGCAGTTCTTC. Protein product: CSARVRDRPPYNEQFF.

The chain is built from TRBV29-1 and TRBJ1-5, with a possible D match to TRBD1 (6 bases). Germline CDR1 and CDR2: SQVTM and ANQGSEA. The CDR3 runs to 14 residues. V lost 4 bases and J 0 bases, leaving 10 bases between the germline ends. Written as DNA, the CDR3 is TGCAGCGTTGTGCCAGGGGATAGCAATCAGCCCCAGCATTTT. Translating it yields CSVVPGDSNQPQHF.

CDR3 sequence (DNA): TGTGCCAGCAGTGAGTCCAGGGGCTATAGCAATCAGCCCCAGCATTTT. This encodes CASSESRGYSNQPQHF. The chain has TRBV6-6 and TRBJ1-5, with D possibly TRBD1 on 6 matching bases. CDR1 and CDR2 (germline): MNHNY, SVGAGI (reference sequence). The length of the CDR3 is 16 residues. The ends were cut back, 5 bases at V and 0 bases at J, with 14 bases in the middle.

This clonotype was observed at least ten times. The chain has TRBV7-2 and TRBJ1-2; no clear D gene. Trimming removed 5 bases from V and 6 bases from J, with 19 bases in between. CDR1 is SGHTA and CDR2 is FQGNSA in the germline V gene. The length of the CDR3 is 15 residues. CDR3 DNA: TGTGCCAGCAGCGACTGGGGAGGGCAGGCAGATGGCTACACCTTC. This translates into CASSDWGGQADGYTF.

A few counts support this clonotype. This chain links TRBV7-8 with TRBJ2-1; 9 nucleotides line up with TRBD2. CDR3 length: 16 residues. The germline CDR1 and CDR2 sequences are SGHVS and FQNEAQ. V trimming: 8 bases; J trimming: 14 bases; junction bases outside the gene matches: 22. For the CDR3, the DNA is TGTGCCAGCTCCGCTTTAAACCTTCCAGCGGGGGGCGGGAAGTTCTTC. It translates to CASSALNLPAGGGKFF.

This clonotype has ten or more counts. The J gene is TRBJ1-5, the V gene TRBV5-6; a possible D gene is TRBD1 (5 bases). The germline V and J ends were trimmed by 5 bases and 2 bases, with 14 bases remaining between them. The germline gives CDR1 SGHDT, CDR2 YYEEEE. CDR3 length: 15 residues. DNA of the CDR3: TGTGCCAGCAGTTTTGGATGGGGGGGCAATCAGCCCCAGCATTTT. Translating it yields CASSFGWGGNQPQHF.

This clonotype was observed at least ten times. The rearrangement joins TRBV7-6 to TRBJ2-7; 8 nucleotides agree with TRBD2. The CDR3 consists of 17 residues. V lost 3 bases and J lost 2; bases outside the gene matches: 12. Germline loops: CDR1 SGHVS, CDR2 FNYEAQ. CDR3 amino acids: CASSFSSDKAGAYEQYF. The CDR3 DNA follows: TGTGCCAGCAGCTTTTCAAGCGACAAAGCGGGGGCCTACGAGCAGTACTTC.

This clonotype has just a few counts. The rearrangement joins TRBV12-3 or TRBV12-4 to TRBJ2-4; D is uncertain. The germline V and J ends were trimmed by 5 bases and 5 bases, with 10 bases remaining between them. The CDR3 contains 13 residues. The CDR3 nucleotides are TGTGCCAGCAGTCTGCGTGGGGAAAACATTCAGTACTTC. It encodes CASSLRGENIQYF.

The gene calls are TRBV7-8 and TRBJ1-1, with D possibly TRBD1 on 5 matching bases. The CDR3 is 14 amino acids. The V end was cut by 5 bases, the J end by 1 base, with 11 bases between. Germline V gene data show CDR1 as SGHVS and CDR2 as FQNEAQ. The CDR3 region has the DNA TGTGCCAGCAGCAAACGGGACGGGAACACTGAAGCTTTCTTT. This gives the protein CASSKRDGNTEAFF. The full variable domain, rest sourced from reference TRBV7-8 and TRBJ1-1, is GAGVSQSPRYKVAKRGQDVALRCDPISGHVSLFWYQQALGQGPEFLTYFQNEAQLDKSGLPSDRFFAERPEGSVSTLKIQRTQQEDSAVYLCASSKRDGNTEAFFGQGTRLTVV.

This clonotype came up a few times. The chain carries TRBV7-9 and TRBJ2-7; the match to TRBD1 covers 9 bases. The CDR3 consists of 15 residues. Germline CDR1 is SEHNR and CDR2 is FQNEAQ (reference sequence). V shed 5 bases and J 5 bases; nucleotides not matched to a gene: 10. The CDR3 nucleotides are TGTGCCAGCAGCCCTACCAGGACAGGGGACAACGAGCAGTACGTC. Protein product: CASSPTRTGDNEQYV.

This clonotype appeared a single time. CDR3: CASSTGDQSPDTQYF. The CDR3 coding sequence is TGTGCCAGCAGCACTGGAGACCAATCCCCGGATACGCAGTATTTT. The chain recombines TRBV5-8 with TRBJ2-3; the D is unclear. V was pared by 4 bases and J by 6 bases, with 18 bases between. CDR3 size: 15 residues. Germline V gene data show CDR1 as SGHTS and CDR2 as YDEGEE.

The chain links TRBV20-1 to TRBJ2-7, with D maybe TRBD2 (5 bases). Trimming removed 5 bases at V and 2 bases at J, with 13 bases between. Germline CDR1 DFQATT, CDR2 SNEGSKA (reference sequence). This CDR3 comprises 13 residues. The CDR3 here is CSAQTTGTYEQYV. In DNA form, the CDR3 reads TGCAGTGCTCAGACTACGGGTACCTACGAGCAGTACGTC.

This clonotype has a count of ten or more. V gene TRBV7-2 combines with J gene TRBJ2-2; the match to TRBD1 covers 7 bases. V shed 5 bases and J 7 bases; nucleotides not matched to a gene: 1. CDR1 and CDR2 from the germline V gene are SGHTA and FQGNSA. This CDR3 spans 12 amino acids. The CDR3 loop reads CASSPGGGELFF. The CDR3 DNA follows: TGTGCCAGCAGCCCAGGGGGCGGGGAGCTGTTTTTT. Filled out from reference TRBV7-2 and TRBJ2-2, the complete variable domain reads GAGVSQSPSNKVTEKGKDVELRCDPISGHTALYWYRQSLGQGLEFLIYFQGNSAPDKSGLPSDRFSAERTGGSVSTLTIQRTQQEDSAVYLCASSPGGGELFFGEGSRLTVL.

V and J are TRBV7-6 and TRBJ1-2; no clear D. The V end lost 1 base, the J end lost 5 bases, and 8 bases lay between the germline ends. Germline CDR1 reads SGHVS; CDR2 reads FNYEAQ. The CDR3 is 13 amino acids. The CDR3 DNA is TGTGCCAGCAGCTTAGGAATGGGGTATGGCTACACCTTC. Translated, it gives CASSLGMGYGYTF.